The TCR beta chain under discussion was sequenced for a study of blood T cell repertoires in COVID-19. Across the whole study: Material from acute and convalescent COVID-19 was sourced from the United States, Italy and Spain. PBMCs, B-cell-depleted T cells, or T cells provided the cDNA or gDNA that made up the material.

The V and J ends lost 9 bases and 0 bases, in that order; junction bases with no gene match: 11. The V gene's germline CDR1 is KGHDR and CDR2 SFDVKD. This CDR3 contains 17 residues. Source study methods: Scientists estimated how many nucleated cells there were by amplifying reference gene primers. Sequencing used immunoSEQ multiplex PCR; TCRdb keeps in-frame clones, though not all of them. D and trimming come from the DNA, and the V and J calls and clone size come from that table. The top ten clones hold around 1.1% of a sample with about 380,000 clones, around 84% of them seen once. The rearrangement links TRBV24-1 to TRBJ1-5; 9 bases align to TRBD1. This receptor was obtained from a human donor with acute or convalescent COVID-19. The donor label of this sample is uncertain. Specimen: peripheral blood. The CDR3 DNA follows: TGTGCCACCTTCAGGACAGGGGCTGTTTATAGCAATCAGCCCCAGCATTTT. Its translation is CATFRTGAVYSNQPQHF.